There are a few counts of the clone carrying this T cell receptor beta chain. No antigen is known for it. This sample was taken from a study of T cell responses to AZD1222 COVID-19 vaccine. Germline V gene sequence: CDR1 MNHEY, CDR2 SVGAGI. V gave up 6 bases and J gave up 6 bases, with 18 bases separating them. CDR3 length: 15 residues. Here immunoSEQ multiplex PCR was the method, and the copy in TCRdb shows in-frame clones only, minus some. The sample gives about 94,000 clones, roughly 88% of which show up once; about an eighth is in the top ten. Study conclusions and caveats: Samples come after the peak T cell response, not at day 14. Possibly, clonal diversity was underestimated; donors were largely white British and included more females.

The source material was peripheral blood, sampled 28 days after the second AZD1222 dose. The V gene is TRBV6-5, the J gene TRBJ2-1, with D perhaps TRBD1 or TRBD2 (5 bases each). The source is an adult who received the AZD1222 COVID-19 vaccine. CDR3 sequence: CASSLNWGRSNEQFF. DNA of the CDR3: TGTGCCAGCAGCCTAAATTGGGGACGGAGCAATGAGCAGTTCTTC.